Here is one T cell receptor (beta chain) with its context. What antigen it recognizes has not been identified. No quality values exist for individual bases; no much larger clone is one base distant. The cohort comprised around 700 healthy bone marrow donors. All cohort members were sampled while nominally healthy, although unrecorded immune exposures were likely present. The donor tested CMV seronegative, placing the donor among the 300 to 400 seronegative members of the cohort. A peripheral blood sample was provided by each donor, and peripheral blood mononuclear cells were used for TCR beta sequencing. Genomic DNA extraction from the blood cell samples was performed with the Qiagen DNeasy Blood Extraction Kit. The library was built by means of the immunoSEQ multiplex PCR assay. A mixture of 60 forward primers for TCR Vbeta segments and 13 reverse primers for TCR Jbeta segments was used in the multiplex PCR. A multiplex PCR assay on genomic DNA amplified the CDR3 region of rearranged TCR beta genes. The Illumina HiSeq System was used to sequence the amplified TCR beta libraries as 87-base-pair reads. The published analysis was carried out like this. Across the 600 to 700 repertoires, a later analysis counted roughly 77 million unique TCR beta chains, roughly 11 million of which were shared by at least two donors. A nearest-neighbor algorithm error-corrected the raw reads and collapsed the reads into unique sequences, merging closely related sequences to remove PCR and sequencing errors. To assign V, D and J gene segments, CDR3 sequences were aligned to IMGT reference sequences. For a sequence to be retained, at least a six-nucleotide match to both a V gene segment and a J gene segment was required. Rearrangements were classified as productive when the CDR3 lacked stop codons and remained in frame with V and J, and all other rearrangements were classified as non-productive. CDR3 was defined according to IMGT convention as the region running from the second conserved V-encoded cysteine to the conserved J-encoded phenylalanine. The earlier analysis of 587 of the donors excluded any sequence lacking an unambiguous match to a single V gene segment. In an earlier analysis of approximately 590 of the donors, a V segment was called functional when productive rearrangements were above 56.7%, and segregating when the standard deviation between donors exceeded 5%. A statistical classification framework was built to diagnose cytomegalovirus status from the catalog of TCR beta chain sequences. V and J gene assignment, in a later analysis, came from comparing TCR nucleotide sequences with IMGT/GENE-DB human TR gene sequences. In a later analysis, CDR3 sequences and most-parsimonious VDJ recombination scenarios were assigned using the TCRdist pipeline. In a later analysis, each TCR beta chain was defined by its CDR3 amino acid sequence together with its V-gene family, and reads lacking a unique V-gene family were excluded. As a way to deal with suspected cross-contamination and a sequencing artifact, a later analysis dropped 450 to 600 nucleotide sequences that were highly shared and had low generation probability. In a later analysis, a clonal expansion index was calculated for each public chain from normalized within-repertoire ranks of inferred template counts. Generation probabilities in a later analysis came from a VDJ recombination model fitted to out-of-frame rearrangements, and those results were checked against IGoR. A later analysis scored TCR-TCR, TCR-HLA and TCR-CMV co-occurrence with hypergeometric tests, applying a repertoire-size bias correction to TCR pairs. A later analysis estimated false discovery rates by permuting HLA or CMV assignments 20 times. In a later analysis, co-occurring TCRs were grouped using DBSCAN, and TCRdist sequence similarity was added for clustering within HLA-allele-positive subsets. Co-occurrence clustering excluded repertoires with fewer than 30,000 or more than 120,000 public chains, plus five with anomalous nucleotide sharing. Imported from immuneACCESS, the table was reduced by TCRdb to in-frame sequences with V and J called. These copies leave out some clones; in studies compared against another copy, an unresolved V gene accounts for under half, and the cause of the remainder is not known. V and J calls and clone size are as listed in that table; D and trimming were resolved from the DNA. The sample has about 170,000 clones on record, about 82% of them singletons. Together, the top ten hold 0.7% to 0.95% of the sample.

The sample comes from a study of cytomegalovirus exposure and HLA in healthy donors (TCRdb year 2017). For the wider study: An earlier analysis of some 600 of the donors reported about 300 Gb of sequence data and around 100 million unique TCR beta sequences obtained from around 180 million T cells. An early release covering roughly 640 HLA-typed donors comprised about 320 gigabases of sequencing data and around 86 million unique TCR sequences. The genetic ancestry cluster associated with self-reported Caucasian donors included roughly four fifths of the roughly 410 genotyped donors. The aim of the study was to test whether cataloging public T cell receptors could identify signatures of past pathogen exposure. The study profiled the T cell repertoires of about 640 subjects by immunosequencing and related them to cytomegalovirus serostatus. Besides the first cohort of 550 to 750 subjects, a separate validation cohort made up of roughly 120 different subjects was used. To predict cytomegalovirus infection status, the study brought together high-throughput TCR immunosequencing, statistical association of individual TCRs with disease status, and machine learning. To study patterns of TCR occurrence, a later analysis re-analyzed previously published TCR beta repertoires from just over 650 donors and added high-resolution HLA genotyping. The later analysis used no new phenotypic data to find candidate immune exposures, relying instead on TCR beta sequences and their occurrence across donors. An earlier analysis of several hundred of the donors applied high-throughput TCR beta sequencing to assess whether each TCR beta V gene segment acted as functional or pseudogenic. Donor age, sex, ethnicity and CMV serostatus were collected together with the repertoire data. Genome-wide SNP genotypes for about three fifths of the roughly 670 donors were used in a later genetic analysis, which treated that subset as a discovery cohort. Every discovery cohort repertoire had been produced on one sequencing platform. Both class I and class II loci were covered by HLA typing, at four-digit resolution. The number of typed donors differed by locus: about 620-640 for A, B, C, DRB1 and DQB1; approximately 530 for DQA1; 600 to 610 for DPA1; and about 450 for DPB1. Because of strong linkage in the cohort, five DR-DQ haplotypes were treated as single units for association and clustering. Among 398 genotyped donors of the cohort, an average of approximately 220,000 unique TCR beta nucleotide sequences was sequenced per donor, of which roughly 17% were non-productive.

There are 14 amino acids in the CDR3, from cysteine to phenylalanine inclusive. Here the CDR3 DNA is all that survives: 42 bases in frame from base 1. V is cut back by 8 bases and J by 2 bases, with 5 bases in the junction unmatched. In the germline V gene, CDR1 corresponds to MDHEN and CDR2 to SYDVKM. General findings and caveats noted by the study authors: The cohort was sequenced for TCR beta chains only, and without alpha or paired-chain data the features that could be detected were limited. According to a later analysis, TCR association rates differed among HLA loci, with DRB1 alleles showing the most associated TCRs and HLA-C alleles showing the fewest. According to a later genetic analysis, donors in an Asian-associated ancestry cluster had fewer N-insertions in productive TCRs than the roughly 660-donor mean. A few of the identified cytomegalovirus-associated TCR beta chains were confirmed in vitro to be specific for cytomegalovirus antigens. The study listed 164 TCR beta chains as associated with cytomegalovirus. Broadly in line with IMGT annotations, most TCR beta V segments showed up in productive rearrangements about 87% or about 30% of the time in an earlier analysis of roughly 590 of the donors. Strong co-occurrence of HLA alleles, especially DR and DQ, made assigning TCR associations to individual alleles difficult. Fewer than 20 rarely observed V segments, including chromosome 9 orphons, were excluded from the earlier analysis of about 610 of the donors because counts were too low. A later analysis found that most CMV-associated TCR beta chains appeared HLA-restricted, with HLA associations seemingly driven largely by CMV exposure. Correlated functional status among segregating V segments might reflect linkage disequilibrium, but an unknown experimental factor could not be ruled out. According to the authors, the approach could potentially be generalized to other disease states and immunological phenotypes. A later analysis associated 15,000 or so TCR beta sequences with specific HLA alleles at a false discovery rate of 0.05. V-gene and J-gene trimming of TCR beta chains was associated with a missense DCLRE1C variant in a later genetic analysis, and the association was replicated in an independent cohort. Because HLA typing was missing for some donors at each locus, association tests included only the typed subset. Across donors, most TCR sequences were observed very rarely, whereas some public TCRs were present in many individuals. The 87-base-pair reads could not distinguish some IMGT-functional V segments, including TRBV6-2 and TRBV6-3, so those segments were excluded. A later analysis reported that several top co-occurrence clusters appeared linked to parvovirus B19, influenza, CMV and Epstein-Barr virus. The only immune exposure information available for the cohort was CMV serostatus. In both the original and validation cohorts, the classifier was reported to diagnose cytomegalovirus status with high specificity and sensitivity. A group of highly shared sequence variants was considered likely to be a technical artifact of the sequencing pipeline. The presence/absence analyses assumed that sequencing depth was roughly uniform across donors, and that assumption may not be true. A further reported finding was that TCR beta sequences accurately predicted the HLA-A and HLA-B alleles for most subjects in the first cohort. In a later analysis, HLA-associated TCR beta chains showed more clonal expansion and lower generation probabilities than non-associated chains that were equally common.

The clonotype comes from a woman aged 18-35 years in good health and CMV-seronegative. The sequenced sample consisted of PBMCs. This chain joins TRBV28 to TRBJ2-1; TRBD2 matches 8 bases in the middle. CDR3 sequence: CASPPGLAYNEQFF. The DNA sequence is TGTGCCAGCCCTCCGGGACTAGCCTACAATGAGCAGTTCTTC.